Sequencing of this TCR beta chain was carried out in a study of T cells in Graves' hyperthyroidism and ophthalmopathy. General study points: Expanded thyroid clonotypes (above 0.001) were mostly also found in blood. A model using 13 V-J features told ophthalmopathy apart from stable hyperthyroidism.

Patients aged 18 to 65 had newly diagnosed hyperthyroidism that had lasted under 2 months. The diagnoses drew upon clinical symptoms, serum thyroxine and TRAb, thyroid ultrasound and orbital computed tomography. This clonotype was observed a handful of times. Its antigen remains unknown. TCR beta CDR3 region amplification was performed from RNA transcripts. In the first-round RT-PCR of the TCR CDR3, the HTBI primer set was used. MiXCR was run by TCRdb on the multiplex PCR reads, yielding one entry per CDR3 protein. Among just over 550,000 distinct CDR3 sequences listed, around 45% were seen once. Germline-derived CDR1 and CDR2 are SGDLS and YYNGEE. The CDR3 is made up of 15 amino acids. V lost 0 bases to trimming and J lost 3 bases; unmatched junction nucleotides: 2.

The chain joins TRBV9 to TRBJ2-2, with 7 bases that match TRBD1. Specimen: peripheral blood or thyroid tissue (not recorded which). The sequence came from a woman under 30 with Graves' hyperthyroidism. CDR3 region: CASSVVTGYTGELFF. The DNA of the CDR3 is TGTGCCAGCAGCGTAGTGACAGGGTACACCGGGGAGCTGTTTTTT.